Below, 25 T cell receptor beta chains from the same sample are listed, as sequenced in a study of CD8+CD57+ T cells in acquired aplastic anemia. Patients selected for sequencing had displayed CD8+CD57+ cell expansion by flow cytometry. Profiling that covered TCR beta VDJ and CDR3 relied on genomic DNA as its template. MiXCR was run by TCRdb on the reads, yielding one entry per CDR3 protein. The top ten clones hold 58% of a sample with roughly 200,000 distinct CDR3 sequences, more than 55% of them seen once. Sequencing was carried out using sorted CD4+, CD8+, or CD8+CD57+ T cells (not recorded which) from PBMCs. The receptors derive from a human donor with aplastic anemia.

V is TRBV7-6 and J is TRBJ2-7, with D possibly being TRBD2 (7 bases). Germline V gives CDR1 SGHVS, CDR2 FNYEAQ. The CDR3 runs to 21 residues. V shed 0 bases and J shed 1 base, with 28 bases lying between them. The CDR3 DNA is TGTGCCAGCAGCTTAGCAGGCAGTGCTAGCCGTTGGGAGGGGGAGTCCTACGAGCAGTACTTC. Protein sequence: CASSLAGSASRWEGESYEQYF.

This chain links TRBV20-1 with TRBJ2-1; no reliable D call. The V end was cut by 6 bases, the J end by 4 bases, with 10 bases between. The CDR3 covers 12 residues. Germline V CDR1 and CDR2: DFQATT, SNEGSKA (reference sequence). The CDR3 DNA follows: TGCAGTGCCGACCATCGATACAATGAGCAGTTCTTC. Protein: CSADHRYNEQFF.

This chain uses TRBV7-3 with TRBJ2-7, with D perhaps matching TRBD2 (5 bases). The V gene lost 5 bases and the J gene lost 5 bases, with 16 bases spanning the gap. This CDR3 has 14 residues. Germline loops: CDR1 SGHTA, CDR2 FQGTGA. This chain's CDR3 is CASSLFGSRDEQYF. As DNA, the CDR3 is TGTGCCAGCAGCCTATTTGGGTCGAGGGACGAGCAGTACTTC.

The CDR3 spells CASSILRWQSYEQYF. The CDR3 DNA reads TGTGCCAGCAGCATACTTCGGTGGCAGTCCTACGAGCAGTACTTC. The chain has TRBV11-3 and TRBJ2-7, with no clear D. Germline V gene lookup returns CDR1 SGHNT and CDR2 YENEEA. The CDR3 covers 15 residues. The V end lost 5 bases, the J end lost 1 base, and 15 bases lay between the germline ends.

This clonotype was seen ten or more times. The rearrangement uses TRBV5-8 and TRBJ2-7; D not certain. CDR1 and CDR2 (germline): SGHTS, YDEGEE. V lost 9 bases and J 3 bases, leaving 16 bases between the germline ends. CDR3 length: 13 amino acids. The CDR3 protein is CANLEPQLYEQYF. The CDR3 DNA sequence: TGTGCCAACTTGGAGCCGCAGCTCTACGAGCAGTACTTC.

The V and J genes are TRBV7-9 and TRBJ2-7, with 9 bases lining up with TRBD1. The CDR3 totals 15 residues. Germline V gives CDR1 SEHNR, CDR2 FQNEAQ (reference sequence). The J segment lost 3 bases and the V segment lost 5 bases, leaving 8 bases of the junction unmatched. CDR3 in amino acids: CASSPPGTGIYEQYF. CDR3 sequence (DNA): TGTGCCAGCAGCCCTCCGGGGACAGGGATCTACGAGCAGTACTTC.

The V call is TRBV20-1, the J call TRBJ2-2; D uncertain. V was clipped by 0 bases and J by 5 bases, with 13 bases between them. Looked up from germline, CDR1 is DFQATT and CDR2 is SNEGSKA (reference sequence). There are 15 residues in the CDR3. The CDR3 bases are TGCAGTGCTAGAGATCCACCAATAACAACCGGGGAGCTGTTTTTT. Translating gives CSARDPPITTGELFF.

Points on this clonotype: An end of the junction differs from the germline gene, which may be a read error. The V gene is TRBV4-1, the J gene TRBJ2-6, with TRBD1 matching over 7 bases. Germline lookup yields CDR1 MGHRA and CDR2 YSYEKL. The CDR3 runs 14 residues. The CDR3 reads CASSQSGTANTEAF. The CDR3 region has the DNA TGCGCCAGCAGCCAAAGTGGGACAGCGAACACTGAAGCTTTC.

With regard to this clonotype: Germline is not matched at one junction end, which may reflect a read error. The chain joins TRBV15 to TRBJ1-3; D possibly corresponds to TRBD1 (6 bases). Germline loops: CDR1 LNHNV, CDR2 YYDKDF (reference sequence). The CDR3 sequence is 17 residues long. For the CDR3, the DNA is TGTGCCACCTGCAGAGAAGGGGGATTCTCTTCTGGAAACACCATATATTTT. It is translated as CATCREGGFSSGNTIYF.

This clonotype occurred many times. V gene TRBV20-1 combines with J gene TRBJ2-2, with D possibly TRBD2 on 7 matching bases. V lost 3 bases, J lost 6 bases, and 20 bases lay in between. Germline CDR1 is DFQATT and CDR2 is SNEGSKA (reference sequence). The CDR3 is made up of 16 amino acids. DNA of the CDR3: TGCAGTGCTAGGCGGGGCGCAGGGAGGGGGGCCGGGGAGCTGTTTTTT. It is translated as CSARRGAGRGAGELFF.

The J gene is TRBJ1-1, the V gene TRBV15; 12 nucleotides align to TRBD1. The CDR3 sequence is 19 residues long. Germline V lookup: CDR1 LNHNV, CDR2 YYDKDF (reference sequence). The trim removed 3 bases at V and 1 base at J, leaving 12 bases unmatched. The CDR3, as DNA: TGTGCCACCAGCAGCTCCAGGTCGGGACAGGGGGCGGAGAACACTGAAGCTTTCTTT. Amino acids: CATSSSRSGQGAENTEAFF.

The CDR3 loop reads CASSLTGFRGYNGYTF. CDR3 DNA: TGTGCCAGCAGCTTAACAGGATTCAGGGGGTACAATGGCTACACCTTC. The V and J genes are TRBV7-2 and TRBJ1-2, with 7 positions matching TRBD1. Germline CDR1 is SGHTA and CDR2 is FQGNSA. With 2 bases clipped from V and 6 bases from J, the junction kept 12 bases outside the gene matches. This CDR3 spans 16 amino acids.

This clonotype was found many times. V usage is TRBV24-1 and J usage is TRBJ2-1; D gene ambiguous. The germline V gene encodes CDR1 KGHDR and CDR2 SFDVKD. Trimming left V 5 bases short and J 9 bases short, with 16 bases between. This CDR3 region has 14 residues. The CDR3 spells CATSATYNVGEQFF. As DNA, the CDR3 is TGTGCCACCAGTGCGACGTATAATGTGGGTGAGCAGTTCTTC.

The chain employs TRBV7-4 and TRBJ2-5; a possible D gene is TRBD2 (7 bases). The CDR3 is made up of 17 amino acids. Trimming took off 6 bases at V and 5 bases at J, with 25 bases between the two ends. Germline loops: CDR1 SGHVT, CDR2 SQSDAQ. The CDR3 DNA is TGTGCCAGCAGATACCGGGACTCCCGGGGGGCCCAGGAGACCCAGTACTTC. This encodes CASRYRDSRGAQETQYF.

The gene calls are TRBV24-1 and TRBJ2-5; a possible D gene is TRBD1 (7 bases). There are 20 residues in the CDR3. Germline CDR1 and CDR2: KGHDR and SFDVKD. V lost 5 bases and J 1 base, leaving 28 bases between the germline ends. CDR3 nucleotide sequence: TGTGCCACCAGTGGAGTTACGGGAAGGTCCCAGGGGGGTACCCAAGAGACCCAGTACTTC. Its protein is CATSGVTGRSQGGTQETQYF.

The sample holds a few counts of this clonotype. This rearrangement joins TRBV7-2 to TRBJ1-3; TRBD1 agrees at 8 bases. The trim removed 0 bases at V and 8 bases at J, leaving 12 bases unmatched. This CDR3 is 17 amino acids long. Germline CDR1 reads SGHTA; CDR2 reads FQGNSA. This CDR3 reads CASSLASQGARPDTIYF. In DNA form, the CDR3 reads TGTGCCAGCAGCTTAGCGTCTCAGGGGGCGCGCCCAGACACCATATATTTT.

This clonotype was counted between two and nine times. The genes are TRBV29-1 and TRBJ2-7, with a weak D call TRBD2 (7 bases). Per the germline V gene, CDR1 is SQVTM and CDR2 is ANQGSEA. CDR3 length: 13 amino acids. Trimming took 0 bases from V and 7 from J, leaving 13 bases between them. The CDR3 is CSVEEEGGREQYF. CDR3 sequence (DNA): TGCAGCGTTGAAGAGGAGGGGGGGAGAGAGCAGTACTTC.

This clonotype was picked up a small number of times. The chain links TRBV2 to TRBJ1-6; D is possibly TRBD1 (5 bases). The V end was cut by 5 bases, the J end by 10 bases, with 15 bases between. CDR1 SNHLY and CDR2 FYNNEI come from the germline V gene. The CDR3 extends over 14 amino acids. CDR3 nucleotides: TGTGCCAGCAGTCCGGCGGGGGTGAGATCACCCCTCCACTTT. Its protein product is CASSPAGVRSPLHF.

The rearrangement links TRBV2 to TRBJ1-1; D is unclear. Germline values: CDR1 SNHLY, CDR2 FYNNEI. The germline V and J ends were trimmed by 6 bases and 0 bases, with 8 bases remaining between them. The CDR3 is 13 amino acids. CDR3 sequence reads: CASRAGMNTEAFF. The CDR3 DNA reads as TGTGCCAGCAGGGCGGGGATGAACACTGAAGCTTTCTTT.

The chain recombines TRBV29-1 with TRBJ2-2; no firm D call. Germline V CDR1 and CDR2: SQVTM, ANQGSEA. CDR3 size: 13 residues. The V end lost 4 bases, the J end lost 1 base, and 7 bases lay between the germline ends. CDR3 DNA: TGCAGCGTTGTAACAGTGAACACCGGGGAGCTGTTTTTT. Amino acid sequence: CSVVTVNTGELFF.

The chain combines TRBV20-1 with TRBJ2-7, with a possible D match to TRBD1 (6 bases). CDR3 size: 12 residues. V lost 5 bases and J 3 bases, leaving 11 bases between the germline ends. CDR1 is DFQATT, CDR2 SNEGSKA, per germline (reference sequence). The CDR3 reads CSAGVTGYEQYF. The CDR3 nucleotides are TGCAGTGCTGGAGTGACAGGCTACGAGCAGTACTTC.

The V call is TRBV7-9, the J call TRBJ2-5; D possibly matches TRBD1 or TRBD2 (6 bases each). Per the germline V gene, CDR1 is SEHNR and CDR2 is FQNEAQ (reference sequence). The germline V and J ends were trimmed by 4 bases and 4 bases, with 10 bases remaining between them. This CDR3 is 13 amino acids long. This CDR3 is CASSYRDSETQYF. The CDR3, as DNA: TGTGCCAGCAGCTACAGGGACTCAGAGACCCAGTACTTC. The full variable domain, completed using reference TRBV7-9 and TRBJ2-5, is DTGVSQNPRHKITKRGQNVTFRCDPISEHNRLYWYRQTLGQGPEFLTYFQNEAQLEKSRLLSDRFSAERPKGSFSTLEIQRTEQGDSAMYLCASSYRDSETQYFGPGTRLLVL.

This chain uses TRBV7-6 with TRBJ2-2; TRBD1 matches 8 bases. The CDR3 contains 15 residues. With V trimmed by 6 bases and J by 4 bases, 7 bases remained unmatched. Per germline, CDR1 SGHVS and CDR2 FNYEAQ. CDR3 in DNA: TGTGCCAGCAGTCGCCTCAGGGGGCGCACCGGGGAGCTGTTTTTT. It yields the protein CASSRLRGRTGELFF. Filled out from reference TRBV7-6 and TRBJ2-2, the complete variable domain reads GAGVSQSPRYKVTKRGQDVALRCDPISGHVSLYWYRQALGQGPEFLTYFNYEAQQDKSGLPNDRFSAERPEGSISTLTIQRTEQRDSAMYRCASSRLRGRTGELFFGEGSRLTVL.

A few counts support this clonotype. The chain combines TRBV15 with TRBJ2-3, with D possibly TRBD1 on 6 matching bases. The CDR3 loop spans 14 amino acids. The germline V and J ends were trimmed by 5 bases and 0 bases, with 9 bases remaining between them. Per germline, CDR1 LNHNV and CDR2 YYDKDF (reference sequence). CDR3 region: CATSGDKSTDTQYF. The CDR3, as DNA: TGTGCCACCAGCGGGGACAAAAGCACAGATACGCAGTATTTT.

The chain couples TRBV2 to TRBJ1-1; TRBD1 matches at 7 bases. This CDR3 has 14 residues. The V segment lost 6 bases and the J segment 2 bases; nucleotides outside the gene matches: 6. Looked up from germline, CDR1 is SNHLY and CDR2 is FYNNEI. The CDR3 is CASSDRQGNTEAFF. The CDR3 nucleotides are TGTGCCAGCAGCGACCGACAGGGAAACACTGAAGCTTTCTTT.